These 29 T cell receptor beta chains were sequenced from one sample in a study of T-cell memory formation after mild COVID-19. Using its own MiXCR run on the 5' RACE reads, TCRdb lists one record per CDR3 protein. The repertoire has around 34,000 distinct CDR3 sequences, 7% to 8% of them found once; the top ten carry over 25%. Sequencing used PBMCs or a T cell subset sorted from them (not recorded which). The receptors shown here come from a man aged 18-30 years who had mild COVID-19 (a few samples of this study predate the infection). Cell type and time point are not known.

The chain uses TRBV19 and TRBJ2-5; 7 positions match TRBD2. Germline CDR1 LNHDA, CDR2 SQIVND (reference sequence). The CDR3 length is 12 residues. The J segment lost 5 bases and the V segment lost 6 bases, leaving 3 bases of the junction unmatched. The CDR3 sequence is CASRGAGETQYF. The CDR3 nucleotides read TGTGCCAGTAGGGGAGCGGGGGAGACCCAGTACTTC.

In regard to this clonotype: A much bigger clone sits one base away, suggesting this may be a read error. Since no conserved phenylalanine or tryptophan closes the CDR3, a read error is the likely cause. The chain links TRBV5-1 to TRBJ2-5, with 13 bases fitting TRBD2. Germline V gives CDR1 SGHRS, CDR2 YFSETQ. After removal of 5 bases from V and 5 bases from J, the junction contained 6 bases not matched to a gene. The CDR3 is 15 residues long. This CDR3 reads CASSQTSGGSETQYL. The CDR3 coding sequence is TGCGCCAGCAGTCAGACTAGCGGGGGGAGTGAGACCCAGTACTTA.

There are a few counts of this clonotype. The chain employs TRBV6-5 and TRBJ2-2; D gene uncertain. The germline V gene encodes CDR1 MNHEY and CDR2 SVGAGI. CDR3 size: 14 residues. Trimming left V 2 bases short and J 4 bases short, with 8 bases between. The CDR3 reads CASSYQPGTGELFF. The CDR3 bases are TGTGCCAGCAGTTACCAGCCGGGCACCGGGGAGCTGTTTTTT.

This clonotype came up many times. The chain has TRBV6-5 and TRBJ1-1; D unresolved. Trimming shortened V by 5 bases and J by 4 bases, and 17 bases separated the two germline ends. Germline V gene data show CDR1 as MNHEY and CDR2 as SVGAGI. The CDR3 length is 15 residues. CDR3 DNA: TGTGCCAGCAGTAAGCGTCCCATTCCTGGCACTGAAGCTTTCTTT. Its translation: CASSKRPIPGTEAFF.

The table lists this clonotype with many counts. The chain has TRBV5-1 and TRBJ2-7; TRBD2 might be the D (7 bases). V gave up 8 bases and J gave up 5 bases, with 17 bases separating them. This CDR3 is built from 13 residues. Germline CDR1 SGHRS, CDR2 YFSETQ. The CDR3 sequence is CASQVWGGNEQYF. As DNA, the CDR3 is TGCGCCAGTCAGGTGTGGGGGGGCAACGAGCAGTACTTC.

This clonotype occurred many times. The chain employs TRBV10-3 and TRBJ2-1, with D possibly matching TRBD2 (6 bases). The CDR3 sequence is 12 residues long. Germline V gene lookup returns CDR1 ENHRY and CDR2 SYGVKD. V lost 6 bases and J lost 5, with 8 bases in between. In nucleotides, the CDR3 is TGTGCCATCAGGCTAGCGCACAATGAGCAGTTCTTC. Amino acid sequence: CAIRLAHNEQFF.

This clonotype was seen repeatedly, ten times or more. The J gene is TRBJ2-1, the V gene TRBV7-2; 10 nucleotides agree with TRBD2. The V and J ends lost 6 bases and 8 bases, in that order; junction bases with no gene match: 10. The V gene's germline CDR1 is SGHTA and CDR2 FQGNSA. The CDR3 consists of 15 residues. The CDR3 loop is CASRVLAGLGDEQFF. CDR3 bases: TGTGCCAGCAGAGTACTAGCGGGGTTAGGGGATGAGCAGTTCTTC.

This clonotype has just a few counts. This rearrangement joins TRBV4-1 to TRBJ2-2; no reliable D call. CDR3 size: 13 residues. The V end was cut by 3 bases, the J end by 3 bases, with 5 bases between. In germline, CDR1 is MGHRA, CDR2 YSYEKL. CDR3 protein: CASSQAYTGELFF. Here the CDR3 DNA reads TGCGCCAGCAGCCAGGCCTACACCGGGGAGCTGTTTTTT.

In this sample, this clonotype turned up a few times. V gene TRBV7-2 combines with J gene TRBJ2-5; TRBD1 is a possible D gene (6 bases). This CDR3 contains 13 residues. V dropped 1 base and J dropped 4 bases, with 7 bases sitting between them. The germline V gene encodes CDR1 SGHTA and CDR2 FQGNSA. CDR3 sequence (DNA): TGTGCCAGCAGCTTAGACAGGGCAGAGACCCAGTACTTC. The encoded protein is CASSLDRAETQYF.

This chain connects TRBV11-1 to TRBJ2-1; D is perhaps TRBD1 (5 bases). CDR1 and CDR2 from the germline V gene are SGHAT and FQDESV (reference sequence). This CDR3 contains 15 residues. V was trimmed by 4 bases and J by 2 bases, leaving 12 bases between them. Here the CDR3 DNA reads TGTGCCAGCAGCTCTTCAGGGCGCCCCTACAATGAGCAGTTCTTC. Protein sequence: CASSSSGRPYNEQFF.

This clonotype was seen many times. The chain recombines TRBV5-1 with TRBJ1-2; D remains unclear. This CDR3 region has 13 residues. Looked up from germline, CDR1 is SGHRS and CDR2 is YFSETQ. Deletions cut 4 bases from V and 5 bases from J, with 12 bases between. The DNA of the CDR3 is TGCGCCAGCAGCAACGTCCCGCTTTATGGCTACACCTTC. It encodes CASSNVPLYGYTF.

This clonotype was seen repeatedly, ten times or more. This chain connects TRBV5-1 to TRBJ1-2; D unresolved. The CDR3 extends over 13 amino acids. CDR1 is SGHRS, CDR2 YFSETQ, per germline. V was trimmed by 4 bases and J by 3 bases, leaving 10 bases between them. Written as DNA, the CDR3 is TGCGCCAGCAGCCCGACTAGAGACTATGGCTACACCTTC. It yields the protein CASSPTRDYGYTF.

By its share, this clonotype is medium-sized. The chain employs TRBV10-3 and TRBJ2-1; 11 bases agree with TRBD1. Germline V lookup: CDR1 ENHRY, CDR2 SYGVKD. The CDR3 spans 17 residues. J gave up 0 bases and V 5 bases, and 6 bases lay outside the gene matches. The CDR3 nucleotides are TGTGCCATCAGTTCCTCCGGGACAGGGGGCTCCTACAATGAGCAGTTCTTC. Translating it yields CAISSSGTGGSYNEQFF.

This clonotype was found many times. This chain joins TRBV3-1 and TRBJ1-2; 7 bases match TRBD1. The CDR3 length is 14 residues. Losses at the gene ends were 0 bases for V and 7 bases for J; bases not matched to a gene: 5. Per germline, CDR1 LGHDT and CDR2 YNNKEL (reference sequence). The CDR3 sequence is CASSQDGDSGGYTF. As DNA, the CDR3 is TGTGCCAGCAGCCAAGACGGGGACAGCGGTGGCTACACCTTC.

The chain is built from TRBV7-2 and TRBJ1-2; D not certain. The germline V gene encodes CDR1 SGHTA and CDR2 FQGNSA. The CDR3 spans 15 residues. V lost 1 base and J 4 bases, leaving 13 bases between the germline ends. The CDR3 loop reads CASSLGPGTIYGYTF. The DNA of the CDR3 is TGTGCCAGCAGCTTAGGTCCAGGAACTATCTATGGCTACACCTTC.

This clonotype was counted at least ten times. The CDR3 region has the DNA TGCGCCAGCAGCCAGCTGCGGGCGGGGGGTTCAGATACGCAGTATTTT. This sequence encodes CASSQLRAGGSDTQYF. The J gene is TRBJ2-3, the V gene TRBV5-1, with 8 bases identical to TRBD2. V was pared by 4 bases and J by 4 bases, with 11 bases of the junction left unmatched. This CDR3 has 16 amino acids. The germline V gene encodes CDR1 SGHRS and CDR2 YFSETQ.

The chain links TRBV7-8 to TRBJ1-5; D unclear. The CDR3 runs to 15 residues. Germline CDR1 reads SGHVS; CDR2 reads FQNEAQ. V was pared by 5 bases and J by 6 bases, with 17 bases between. The CDR3 nucleotides read TGTGCCAGCAGCGCGTCAAGGGCCCCAGGTCAGCCCCAGCATTTT. Residues: CASSASRAPGQPQHF.

This clonotype was counted ten times or more. J is TRBJ1-1 and V is TRBV10-3; tentative D call: TRBD1 (5 bases). Trimming stripped 4 bases from V and 0 bases from J, with 9 bases between. Germline V gene sequence: CDR1 ENHRY, CDR2 SYGVKD. The CDR3 contains 14 residues. CDR3 sequence (DNA): TGTGCCATCAGTGGCAGGGCCATGAACACTGAAGCTTTCTTT. The encoded protein is CAISGRAMNTEAFF.

Concerning this clonotype: A much larger clone differs by one base, so this may be a read error. The V and J genes are TRBV7-2 and TRBJ1-1, with D hard to call. This CDR3 is built from 13 residues. Germline V lookup: CDR1 SGHTA, CDR2 FQGNSA. The CDR3 bases are TGTGCCAGCAGCCAAAGATTAGACACTAAAGCTTTCTTT. It encodes CASSQRLDTKAFF. The entire variable domain, with the rest obtained from reference TRBV7-2 and TRBJ1-1, is as follows: GAGVSQSPSNKVTEKGKDVELRCDPISGHTALYWYRQSLGQGLEFLIYFQGNSAPDKSGLPSDRFSAERTGGSVSTLTIQRTQQEDSAVYLCASSQRLDTKAFFGQGTRLTVV.

By share, this clonotype counts as medium-sized. The chain is built from TRBV7-3 and TRBJ1-1; 7 bases line up with TRBD1. The CDR3 is 13 residues long. Germline values: CDR1 SGHTA, CDR2 FQGTGA. J was trimmed by 6 bases and V by 4 bases; bases with no gene match: 5. CDR3 sequence reads: CASSWYRGSEAFF. CDR3 coding DNA: TGTGCCAGCAGCTGGTACAGGGGATCTGAAGCTTTCTTT.

The CDR3 bases are TGTGCCAGCAGCTTAATCGGGTACAATCAGCCCCAGCATTTT. Residues: CASSLIGYNQPQHF. The rearrangement links TRBV11-2 to TRBJ1-5, with no clear D. The ends were cut back, 2 bases at V and 3 bases at J, with 8 bases in the middle. Per the germline V gene, CDR1 is SGHAT and CDR2 is FQNNGV. The CDR3 sequence is 14 residues long. Complete variable domain (other parts from reference TRBV11-2 and TRBJ1-5): EAGVAQSPRYKIIEKRQSVAFWCNPISGHATLYWYQQILGQGPKLLIQFQNNGVVDDSQLPKDRFSAERLKGVDSTLKIQPAKLEDSAVYLCASSLIGYNQPQHFGDGTRLSIL.

This sequence joins TRBV3-1 and TRBJ2-3; D call uncertain. This CDR3 is built from 16 residues. Trimming pared 1 base from V and 0 bases from J, leaving 11 bases between. Germline values: CDR1 LGHDT, CDR2 YNNKEL (reference sequence). CDR3 nucleotide sequence: TGTGCCAGCAGCCAAGGAGCGAGAACTAGCACAGATACGCAGTATTTT. Residues: CASSQGARTSTDTQYF.

This clonotype was detected ten times or more. The V call is TRBV11-2, the J call TRBJ2-1; 12 bases are a match to TRBD2. Germline CDR1 reads SGHAT; CDR2 reads FQNNGV. This CDR3 has 17 amino acids. Unmatched junction bases numbered 2, after V lost 0 bases and J lost 2 bases. This CDR3 reads CASSLEASGGAYNEQFF. For the CDR3, the DNA is TGTGCCAGCAGCTTAGAGGCTAGCGGGGGGGCCTACAATGAGCAGTTCTTC. Supplemented by reference TRBV11-2 and TRBJ2-1, the full variable domain reads EAGVAQSPRYKIIEKRQSVAFWCNPISGHATLYWYQQILGQGPKLLIQFQNNGVVDDSQLPKDRFSAERLKGVDSTLKIQPAKLEDSAVYLCASSLEASGGAYNEQFFGPGTRLTVL.

This clonotype was picked up many times. The chain has TRBV6-4 and TRBJ2-3, with a possible D match to TRBD1 (5 bases). This CDR3 has 14 residues. CDR1 and CDR2 (germline): MRHNA, SNTAGT. Trimming took off 3 bases at V and 0 bases at J, with 7 bases between the two ends. The CDR3 here is CASSEGRSTDTQYF. In nucleotides, the CDR3 is TGTGCCAGCAGTGAGGGGCGGAGCACAGATACGCAGTATTTT.

This chain connects TRBV5-1 to TRBJ2-5; D perhaps matches TRBD1 (5 bases). V shed 4 bases and J shed 2 bases, with 12 bases lying between them. This CDR3 region has 14 residues. Germline CDR1 SGHRS, CDR2 YFSETQ. CDR3 residues: CASSGVGRQETQYF. CDR3 nucleotides: TGCGCCAGCAGCGGGGTGGGGCGTCAAGAGACCCAGTACTTC.

This clonotype occurred many times. V gene TRBV29-1 combines with J gene TRBJ1-1; possibly TRBD1 for D (6 bases). Trimming removed 7 bases at V and 4 bases at J, with 16 bases between. The CDR3 sequence is 13 residues long. In germline, CDR1 is SQVTM, CDR2 ANQGSEA. CDR3 DNA: TGCAGCGCGCACAGGGACATGGGCACTGAAGCTTTCTTT. This translates into CSAHRDMGTEAFF. Variable domain in full (rest from reference TRBV29-1 and TRBJ1-1): SAVISQKPSRDICQRGTSLTIQCQVDSQVTMMFWYRQQPGQSLTLIATANQGSEATYESGFVIDKFPISRPNLTFSTLTVSNMSPEDSSIYLCSAHRDMGTEAFFGQGTRLTVV.

Judged by abundance, this clonotype is medium-sized (0.01 to 0.1%). The chain couples TRBV20-1 to TRBJ2-3; TRBD2 agrees at 12 bases. Looked up from germline, CDR1 is DFQATT and CDR2 is SNEGSKA (reference sequence). The CDR3 length is 18 residues. V was pared by 5 bases and J by 2 bases, with 14 bases of the junction left unmatched. CDR3 in amino acids: CSAYELAGGLGVTDTQYF. CDR3 nucleotide sequence: TGCAGTGCTTACGAACTAGCGGGGGGTTTGGGGGTCACAGATACGCAGTATTTT.

This clonotype was counted at least ten times. The chain carries TRBV11-2 and TRBJ2-4; D gene ambiguous. CDR3 length: 13 residues. V was clipped by 5 bases and J by 5 bases, with 10 bases between them. Germline V gene sequence: CDR1 SGHAT, CDR2 FQNNGV. The DNA of the CDR3 is TGTGCCAGCAGCCCTGGGCGCGAAAACATTCAGTACTTC. It specifies CASSPGRENIQYF.

This clonotype was observed many times. The chain combines TRBV10-3 with TRBJ1-2; D not resolved. The V end was cut by 2 bases, the J end by 8 bases, with 15 bases between. The CDR3 extends over 14 amino acids. Germline V gene lookup returns CDR1 ENHRY and CDR2 SYGVKD. The CDR3 spells CAISETVHERGYTF. The CDR3 DNA reads TGTGCCATCAGTGAGACGGTCCATGAAAGGGGCTACACCTTC.